Listed below are T cell receptor beta chains from one sample, sequenced in a study of blood T cell repertoires in COVID-19. Sequencing was performed with immunoSEQ multiplex PCR; in TCRdb, only in-frame clones are kept and a portion is missing. The table has more than 60,000 clones, 70% to 85% seen once; the top ten hold about 40%. The sample taken for sequencing was peripheral blood. These receptors came from a human donor in a cohort sampled during active COVID-19. Both conserved end residues are part of each CDR3.

TRBJ2-1 TRBV6-2/TRBV6-3 CASSYSGVTNEQFF
TRBJ1-1 TRBV5-1 CASSVWTGVNTEAFF
TRBJ2-7 TRBV11-2 CASSLVRERGRSYEQYF
TRBJ1-2 TRBV12-3/TRBV12-4 CASSFAQGGYSF
TRBJ1-2 TRBV29-1 CSVETQGGASNYGYTF
TRBJ2-7 TRBV28 CASVSPGLAGPYEQYF
TRBJ1-2 TRBV28 CASSSAIVYYGYTF
TRBJ1-5 TRBV30 CAWSGPGQGRNQPQHF
TRBJ1-1 TRBV9 CASSVEPNTEAFF
TRBJ1-1 TRBV28 CASSLVRDRNGLSVSEAFF
TRBJ1-1 TRBV28 CASNDRSEAFF
TRBJ1-6 TRBV9 CASSVVPRDSPLHF
TRBJ2-7 TRBV10-2 CASSELGQLYEQYF
TRBJ2-7 TRBV27 CASNHGGGGEQYF
TRBJ1-6 TRBV4-1 CASSQDQAGRSYNSPLHF
TRBJ2-3 TRBV19 CASSRDSLTDTQYF
TRBJ2-5 TRBV5-1 CASSASGGALETQYF
TRBJ1-6 TRBV28 CASSNFFPSYNSPLHF
TRBJ2-7 TRBV10-3 CAIKFGGVSSYEQYF
TRBJ1-4 TRBV6-5 CASRRDSTNEKLFF
TRBJ1-4 TRBV7-6 CASSQTGQGTNEKLFF
TRBJ2-7 TRBV30 CASGQGFAEQYF
TRBJ2-3 TRBV5-6 CASSLLRGATDTQYF
TRBJ2-2 TRBV24-1 CATSRNRGDTGELFF
TRBJ1-6 TRBV10-3 CAIKGSSYNSPLHF
TRBJ1-4 TRBV5-1 CASSLGDRNEKLFF
TRBJ2-2 TRBV7-8 CASSSIRDRDKTGELFF
TRBJ1-1 TRBV28 CASTADRGVAFF
TRBJ2-1 TRBV5-1 CASSFGGRGLEEQFF
TRBJ2-3 TRBV7-6 CASSGGLAGTDTQYF
TRBJ2-1 TRBV28 CASTGVDEQFF
TRBJ1-1 TRBV7-9 CASSLDTRPGAFF
TRBJ2-2 TRBV24-1 CATSLYTGELFF
TRBJ1-1 TRBV7-3 CASSLRRNTEAFF
TRBJ1-2 TRBV5-4 CASSFSQGGYGYTF
TRBJ2-1 TRBV5-1 CASSGISGNNEQFF
TRBJ2-5 TRBV11-2 CASSGSFRGETQYF
TRBJ2-1 TRBV6-5 CASSYYGGSSYNEQFF
TRBJ1-2 TRBV6-6 CASSDAGFGYTF
TRBJ1-5 TRBV5-8 CASSRGLDQPQHF
TRBJ1-1 TRBV6-5 CASRTAMNTEAFF
TRBJ2-7 TRBV11-2 CASSLGTGAYEQYF
TRBJ1-2 TRBV28 CASSSISTGTVLYGYTF
TRBJ2-5 TRBV10-3 CAISDHGGGYQETQYF
TRBJ1-1 TRBV3-1/TRBV3-2 CASSPTGGDRNTEAFF
TRBJ1-3 TRBV4-2 CASSQTRTEGNTIYF
TRBJ2-7 TRBV2 CATTDRAGYEQYF
TRBJ1-5 TRBV4-1 CASSKGAFQPQHF
TRBJ2-5 TRBV5-6 CASSLLFWTGEDETQYF
TRBJ1-2 TRBV6-6 CASTGAGQDYGYTF
TRBJ1-6 TRBV7-2 CASTEHRDRGRSPLHF
TRBJ2-1 TRBV18 CASSPSQGITDEQFF
TRBJ1-2 TRBV6-1 CASSDFRGNKNGYTF
TRBJ2-7 TRBV2 CASSWREAYEQYF
TRBJ2-3 TRBV30 CAWRIGGVTDTQYF
TRBJ1-1 TRBV4-1 CASSQEGRGDTEAFF
TRBJ2-3 TRBV11-3 CASSSLWAGAFTDTQYF